This TCR beta chain was sequenced during a study of beta chain features in type 1 diabetes. Study at large: Patients and healthy donors were similar in age, gender and cell yields. Study outcomes and limitations: Compared to healthy donors, patients appeared to have naive, central memory and Treg TCRB repertoires that were more alike. TCRB CDR3s from Type 1 diabetes patients were moderately but significantly shorter in all four CD4+ subsets.

Of the isolated RNA, all was reverse transcribed, and so the sequenced material was expressed TCRB transcripts. Some clones are missing from TCRdb's copy, which holds only in-frame ones; the method was immunoSEQ multiplex PCR. The sample has 600,000 to 700,000 clones, under 15% seen once. CDR3 length: 13 amino acids. Germline V CDR1 and CDR2: MNHNS, SASEGT. Trimming removed 8 bases from V and 9 bases from J, with 20 bases in between. Via the markers CD45RO/CCR7/CD25/CD127/CD95/CD27, stem cell-like memory, regulatory, central memory and naive CD4+ cells were sorted. Worth noting for this clone: Its antigen is unidentified.

This TCR was sampled from a man between 18 and 35 years old with type 1 diabetes. The sequenced material came from naive CD4+ T cells from blood. The chain combines TRBV6-1 with TRBJ2-7; tentatively, D is TRBD2 (6 bases). The DNA of the CDR3 is TGTGCCAGCTCCCGATCCGGGAGCCCAGGGCAGTACTTC. Residues: CASSRSGSPGQYF.